Detailed here is one T cell receptor beta chain. The data derive from a study of shared clonotypes between healthy human individuals. At the level of the study: Two women and three men aged 18 to 49 served as donors.

The germline V gene encodes CDR1 MDHEN and CDR2 SYDVKM. There are 15 residues in the CDR3. V dropped 2 bases and J dropped 4 bases, with 11 bases sitting between them. Original analysis: Junction-only immunoSEQ data arrived without quality scores, meaning filtering differed. Sequencing used immunoSEQ multiplex PCR; TCRdb keeps in-frame clones, though not all of them. Clone size and V and J calls were adopted from that table, with D and trimming inferred from the DNA. The table includes 100,000 to 120,000 clones, about 71% detected once. The source of this sequence is a woman aged 25 to 39 in good health. Source material: memory CD8+ T cells sorted from blood. Subset here: CD45RO+ cells pooled with CCR7-negative TemRA cells. The chain joins TRBV28 to TRBJ1-4, with D unclear. The CDR3 DNA reads TGTGCCAGCAGTTTACCCCAAACCGGTAATGAAAAACTGTTTTTT. Protein sequence: CASSLPQTGNEKLFF.